This T cell receptor (beta chain) was identified during a study of blood T cell repertoires in COVID-19 (TCRdb year 2020). Background on the whole study: Samples covering the acute and convalescent phases of COVID-19 were provided by collaborators in the United States, Italy and Spain. A de-identified subject ID, COVID-19 status, age in years and sex were almost always included in the sample metadata. Subjects who had been exposed to COVID-19, were actively infected with it, or had recovered from it provided the deeply sampled blood TCRbeta repertoires that made up the dataset. The repertoires were made available in a free public database intended to serve as a resource for research on the immune response to SARS-CoV-2. HLA class I and class II types, where available, came from metadata supplied by the sample provider rather than from assay-based typing. Samples were obtained from the ongoing ImmuneRACE study (first 160 participants) and from 1,254 subjects provided by 6 global collaborators. The prospective study material was composed of cDNA or gDNA derived from T cells, B-cell-depleted T cells, or PBMCs. Broad study findings and their caveats: The amount of clinical and demographic metadata varied by source and participant and was provided uncurated.

V is cut by 3 bases and J by 4 bases, and the space between the germline ends is 17 bases. The germline V gene sets CDR1 to SGHRS and CDR2 to YFSETQ. The CDR3, from cysteine to phenylalanine, totals 16 residues. Only the CDR3 DNA stays, 48 bases, in frame from base 1. On this clone: Its antigen is not yet known. There are no base qualities to consult, and no much larger clone falls within one base.

Whole blood was collected in K2EDTA tubes by collaborating institutions according to the institutions' own protocols. Collaborator samples were shipped for TCRbeta analysis as frozen whole blood, isolated PBMCs, or DNA extracted from either sample type. TCRbeta CDR3 regions were amplified from genomic DNA using the immunoSEQ Assay, a bias-controlled multiplex PCR. Per the authors' processing: Nucleated cell counts per sample were estimated from amplification of reference gene primers within the assay. To quantify the absolute abundance of each unique TCRbeta CDR3 rearrangement, sequence reads were collapsed and filtered. For each sample, productive Simpson clonality was calculated as the square root of Simpson's diversity index across productive rearrangements. TCRdb limited this immuneACCESS table to in-frame rearrangements with V and J called. A share of clones is missing; checked studies link under half to unresolved V genes, and the rest is unexplained. Clone size and the V and J calls come from that table; the DNA yielded D and trimming. The sample table lists over 120,000 clones, around four fifths of them with a count of one. About 5% of the sample is taken by the ten largest.

Input material: peripheral blood. The TCR sequence derives from a human donor in a cohort sampled during active COVID-19. The chain links TRBV5-1 with TRBJ2-1, with TRBD2 perhaps the D gene, on 6 matching bases. The DNA reads as follows: TGCGCCAGCAGCTGGGGCGGCGGGAATACGTACAATGAGCAGTTCTTC. Translated, this is CASSWGGGNTYNEQFF.